These T cell receptor beta chains were read from a single sample in a study of cytomegalovirus exposure and HLA in healthy donors. Clones were sequenced by immunoSEQ multiplex PCR, and TCRdb holds only the in-frame ones, with some missing. Its clone listing holds 74,000 or so clones. The sequencing sample was made of PBMCs. These receptors were obtained from a woman aged 55-70 years in good health and CMV-seronegative. CDR3s include the opening cysteine and the closing phenylalanine or tryptophan. D genes are given only for firm matches.

cdr3_aa	cdr3_nt	d_call	cdr3_length	v_call	j_call
CASSIGGALNYGYTF	TGTGCCAGTAGTATCGGGGGGGCTTTAAACTATGGCTACACCTTC	.	15	TRBV19	TRBJ1-2
CASSFGGLGETQYF	TGTGCCAGCAGCTTCGGGGGGCTAGGGGAGACCCAGTACTTC	.	14	TRBV7-9	TRBJ2-5
CASSQYGGGGNQPQHF	TGTGCCAGTAGTCAATACGGGGGGGGAGGCAATCAGCCCCAGCATTTT	.	16	TRBV19	TRBJ1-5
CSVVTDSYEQYF	TGCAGCGTCGTGACAGACTCCTACGAGCAGTACTTC	.	12	TRBV29-1	TRBJ2-7
CASSSRTGPNTEAFF	TGTGCCAGCAGCTCAAGGACAGGGCCGAACACTGAAGCTTTCTTT	TRBD1	15	TRBV7-2	TRBJ1-1
CASSESGLPYNEQFF	TGCGCCAGCAGTGAGTCGGGACTGCCGTACAATGAGCAGTTCTTC	.	15	TRBV10-1	TRBJ2-1
CASSSLPGQGDQETQYF	TGTGCCAGTAGTTCTTTACCGGGACAGGGGGACCAAGAGACCCAGTACTTC	TRBD1	17	TRBV19	TRBJ2-5
CASRRLALESYNEQFF	TGTGCCAGTAGAAGGCTAGCACTTGAATCCTACAATGAGCAGTTCTTC	.	16	TRBV19	TRBJ2-1
CASSSNYEQYF	TGTGCCAGCAGTTCAAACTACGAGCAGTACTTC	.	11	TRBV6-6	TRBJ2-7
CASSPSGGHSYEQYF	TGTGCCAGCAGCCCATCAGGTGGCCATTCCTACGAGCAGTACTTC	.	15	TRBV7-2	TRBJ2-7
CASNRSPKQGTTTDTQYF	TGTGCCAGCAATAGGTCCCCAAAACAGGGGACAACGACAGATACGCAGTATTTT	TRBD1	18	TRBV5-4	TRBJ2-3
CASSLGTGDTEAFF	TGCGCCAGCAGCCTGGGGACAGGGGACACTGAAGCTTTCTTT	TRBD1	14	TRBV5-1	TRBJ1-1
CSVVRQPQHF	TGCAGCGTTGTGCGACAGCCCCAGCATTTT	.	10	TRBV29-1	TRBJ1-5
CASSQDSYRGTGELFF	TGCGCCAGCAGCCAAGATAGTTACAGGGGCACCGGGGAGCTGTTTTTT	TRBD1	16	TRBV4-1	TRBJ2-2
CASSRQNTEAFF	TGTGCCAGCAGTCGACAGAACACTGAAGCTTTCTTT	.	12	TRBV6-1	TRBJ1-1
CASRVGGGWTQYF	TGTGCCAGCAGGGTAGGGGGCGGATGGACCCAGTACTTC	TRBD1	13	TRBV2	TRBJ2-5
CASGLGGLASNEQFF	TGTGCTAGTGGTTTGGGGGGACTAGCGTCCAATGAGCAGTTCTTC	TRBD2	15	TRBV12-5	TRBJ2-1
CASSLGLQRGTGELFF	TGTGCTAGCAGCTTAGGGTTGCAGCGAGGCACCGGGGAGCTGTTTTTT	.	16	TRBV7-7	TRBJ2-2
CASSFEDYGYTF	TGTGCCAGCAGCTTTGAGGACTATGGCTACACCTTC	.	12	TRBV7-9	TRBJ1-2
CASSLRTSTGELFF	TGCGCCAGCAGCCTTAGGACTAGCACCGGGGAGCTGTTTTTT	TRBD2	14	TRBV5-1	TRBJ2-2
CASSLGLMREQYF	TGTGCCAGCAGCTTAGGCTTAATGAGGGAGCAGTACTTC	.	13	TRBV11-2	TRBJ2-5
CASSVGGANTGELFF	TGTGCCAGCAGCGTCGGGGGAGCGAACACCGGGGAGCTGTTTTTT	.	15	TRBV9	TRBJ2-2
CASCRDRFLSYNEQFF	TGTGCCAGCTGTAGAGACAGGTTCCTCTCCTACAATGAGCAGTTCTTC	.	16	TRBV28	TRBJ2-1
CASSLTPSGSGTLRGQYF	TGCGCCAGCAGCTTAACCCCATCAGGTAGTGGTACCCTACGTGGGCAGTACTTC	.	18	TRBV5-1	TRBJ2-7
CASSSTTNYEQYF	TGTGCCAGCAGCTCCACAACAAACTACGAGCAGTACTTC	.	13	TRBV9	TRBJ2-7
CASSIVERIDTQYF	TGTGCCAGTAGTATAGTGGAGCGGATAGATACGCAGTATTTT	.	14	TRBV19	TRBJ2-3
CSVGTSGSYEQYF	TGCAGCGTCGGGACTAGCGGGAGCTACGAGCAGTACTTC	TRBD2	13	TRBV29-1	TRBJ2-7
CATRTGTGRNEQFF	TGTGCCACTAGAACCGGGACAGGGAGGAATGAGCAGTTCTTC	TRBD1	14	TRBV2	TRBJ2-1
CASSRLADTGELFF	TGTGCCAGCAGTCGGCTAGCGGACACCGGGGAGCTGTTTTTT	TRBD2	14	TRBV6-5	TRBJ2-2
CASSPRIQSNQPQHF	TGTGCCAGCTCACCAAGAATCCAGAGCAATCAGCCCCAGCATTTT	.	15	TRBV18	TRBJ1-5
CASSTDRGSYQETQYF	TGTGCCAGCAGCACAGACAGGGGATCGTATCAAGAGACCCAGTACTTC	TRBD1	16	TRBV7-9	TRBJ2-5
CASTADSSGYEQYF	TGTGCCAGCACTGCGGACAGTAGTGGCTACGAGCAGTACTTC	.	14	TRBV6-1	TRBJ2-7
CASSPPRLAGGPGYNEQFF	TGTGCCAGCTCACCACCCCGGCTAGCGGGAGGGCCGGGATACAATGAGCAGTTCTTC	TRBD2	19	TRBV18	TRBJ2-1
CASRPTGDSGNTIYF	TGTGCCAGCAGACCAACAGGGGACTCTGGAAACACCATATATTTT	TRBD1	15	TRBV6-5	TRBJ1-3
CASSLRRVGSEAFF	TGTGCCAGCAGCTTACGGAGGGTGGGATCTGAAGCTTTCTTT	.	14	TRBV13	TRBJ1-1
CASSITGRGTGQPQHF	TGTGCCAGTAGTATAACTGGCAGGGGAACAGGTCAGCCCCAGCATTTT	.	16	TRBV19	TRBJ1-5
CSVEARVPPYEQYF	TGCAGCGTTGAGGCCCGGGTGCCTCCCTACGAGCAGTACTTC	.	14	TRBV29-1	TRBJ2-7
CASSVGGLAGGGNEQFF	TGTGCCAGCAGCGTAGGGGGGCTAGCGGGAGGTGGGAATGAGCAGTTCTTC	TRBD2	17	TRBV9	TRBJ2-1
CASSRIAGTSSYEQYF	TGTGCCAGCAGCCGAATAGCGGGGACGAGCTCCTACGAGCAGTACTTC	TRBD2	16	TRBV4-2	TRBJ2-7
CASASSQETQYF	TGTGCCAGCGCCTCTAGTCAGGAGACCCAGTACTTC	.	12	TRBV18	TRBJ2-5
CASSSSGQQETQYF	TGCGCCAGCAGCTCCTCGGGACAGCAAGAGACCCAGTACTTC	TRBD1	14	TRBV5-1	TRBJ2-5
CASRSWAGRGEQYF	TGCGCCAGCAGGTCCTGGGCAGGGCGGGGCGAGCAGTACTTC	.	14	TRBV4-1	TRBJ2-7